This T cell receptor beta chain is from a study of cytomegalovirus exposure and HLA in healthy donors. Study summary: HLA-typed donors contributed approximately 92 million unique TCRs, which were held in an early data release.

Study-level results: A previous analysis found most TCR beta V segments productive roughly 87% or roughly 30% of the time. Later analysis revealed greater clonal expansion in HLA-associated TCR beta chains than in equally common others. Per published reports, the classifier diagnosed cytomegalovirus status with high specificity and sensitivity.

60 Vbeta and 13 Jbeta primers were used in PCR. Some clones are missing from TCRdb's copy, which holds only in-frame ones; the method was immunoSEQ multiplex PCR. The table includes about 200,000 clones, 79% detected once. Concerning this clone: What it binds is unknown.

The sequenced material came from PBMCs. This receptor was obtained from a woman aged 25-40 years in good health and CMV-seropositive.

CDR3 in amino acids: CASSPSDSHSNYGYTF. The DNA of the CDR3 is TGTGCCAGTAGTCCATCGGACAGCCACTCTAACTATGGCTACACCTTC. The rearrangement links TRBV19 to TRBJ1-2; a weak D match, TRBD1 (6 bases). The CDR3 consists of 16 residues. Germline V gene data show CDR1 as LNHDA and CDR2 as SQIVND (reference sequence). Trimming left V 5 bases short and J 0 bases short, with 16 bases between.